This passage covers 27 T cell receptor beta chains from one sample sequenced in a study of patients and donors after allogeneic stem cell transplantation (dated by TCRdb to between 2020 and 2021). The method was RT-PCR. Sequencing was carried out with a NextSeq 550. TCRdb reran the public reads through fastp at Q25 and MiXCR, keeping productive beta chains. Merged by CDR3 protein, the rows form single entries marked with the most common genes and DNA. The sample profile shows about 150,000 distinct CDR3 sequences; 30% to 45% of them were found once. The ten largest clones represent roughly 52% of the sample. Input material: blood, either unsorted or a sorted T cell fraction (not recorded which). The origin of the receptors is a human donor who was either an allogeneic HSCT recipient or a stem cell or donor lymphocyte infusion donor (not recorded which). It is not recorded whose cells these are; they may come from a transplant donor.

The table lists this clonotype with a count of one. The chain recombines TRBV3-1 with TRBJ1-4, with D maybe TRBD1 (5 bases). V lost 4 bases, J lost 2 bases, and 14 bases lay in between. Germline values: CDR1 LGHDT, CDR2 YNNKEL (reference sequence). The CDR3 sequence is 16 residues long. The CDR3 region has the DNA TGTGCCAGCAGCCCTATGGGGGGGAAGACTAATGAAAAACTGTTTTTT. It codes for CASSPMGGKTNEKLFF.

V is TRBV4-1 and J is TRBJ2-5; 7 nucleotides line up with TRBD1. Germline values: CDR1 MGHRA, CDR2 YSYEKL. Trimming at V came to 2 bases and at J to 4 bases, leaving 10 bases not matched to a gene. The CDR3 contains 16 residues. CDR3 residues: CASSQHGTALLETQYF. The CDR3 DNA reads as TGCGCCAGCAGCCAACACGGGACAGCATTATTAGAGACCCAGTACTTC.

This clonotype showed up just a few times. The CDR3 here is CASSFASRRTDTQYF. DNA for the CDR3: TGTGCCAGCAGCTTTGCCTCGAGACGCACAGATACGCAGTATTTT. The chain combines TRBV7-8 with TRBJ2-3; no firm D call. The V end was cut by 3 bases, the J end by 1 base, with 11 bases between. The CDR3 is 15 residues long. In germline, CDR1 is SGHVS, CDR2 FQNEAQ.

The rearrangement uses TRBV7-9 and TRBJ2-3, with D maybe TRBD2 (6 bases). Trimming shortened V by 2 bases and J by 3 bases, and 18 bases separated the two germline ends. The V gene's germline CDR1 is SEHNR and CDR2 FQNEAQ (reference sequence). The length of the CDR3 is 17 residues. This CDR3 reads CASSLQSWGLRTDTQYF. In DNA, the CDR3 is TGTGCCAGCAGCTTACAAAGTTGGGGACTGCGGACAGATACGCAGTATTTT.

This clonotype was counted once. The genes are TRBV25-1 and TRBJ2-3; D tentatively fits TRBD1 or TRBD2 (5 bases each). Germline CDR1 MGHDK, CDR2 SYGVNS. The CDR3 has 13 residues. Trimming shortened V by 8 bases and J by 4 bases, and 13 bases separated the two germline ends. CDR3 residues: CASEGSPPDTQYF. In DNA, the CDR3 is TGTGCCAGCGAGGGGAGTCCCCCAGATACGCAGTATTTT. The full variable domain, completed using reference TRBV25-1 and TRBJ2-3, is EADIYQTPRYLVIGTGKKITLECSQTMGHDKMYWYQQDPGMELHLIHYSYGVNSTEKGDLSSESTVSRIRTEHFPLTLESARPSHTSQYLCASEGSPPDTQYFGPGTRLTVL.

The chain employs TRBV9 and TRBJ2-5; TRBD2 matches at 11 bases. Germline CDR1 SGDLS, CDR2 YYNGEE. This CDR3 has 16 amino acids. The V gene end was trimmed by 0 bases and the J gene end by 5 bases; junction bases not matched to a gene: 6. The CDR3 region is CASSVGLLAGDETQYF. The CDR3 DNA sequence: TGTGCCAGCAGCGTAGGGTTACTAGCGGGGGATGAGACCCAGTACTTC.

CDR3 sequence reads: CASSPGQGGDYGYTF. In nucleotides, the CDR3 is TGCGCCAGCAGCCCAGGACAGGGGGGTGACTATGGCTACACCTTC. The chain recombines TRBV5-1 with TRBJ1-2; 10 bases line up with TRBD1. With V trimmed by 4 bases and J by 3 bases, 6 bases remained unmatched. CDR1 and CDR2 (germline): SGHRS, YFSETQ. CDR3 length: 15 residues. Drawing the rest from reference TRBV5-1 and TRBJ1-2, the complete variable domain is KAGVTQTPRYLIKTRGQQVTLSCSPISGHRSVSWYQQTPGQGLQFLFEYFSETQRNKGNFPGRFSGRQFSNSRSEMNVSTLELGDSALYLCASSPGQGGDYGYTFGSGTRLTVV.

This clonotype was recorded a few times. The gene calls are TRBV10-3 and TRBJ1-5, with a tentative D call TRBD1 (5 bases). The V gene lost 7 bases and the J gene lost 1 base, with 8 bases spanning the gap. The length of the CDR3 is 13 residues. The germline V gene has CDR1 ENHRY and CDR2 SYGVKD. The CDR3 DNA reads TGTGCCATCACCCGGGACAGCAATCAGCCCCAGCATTTT. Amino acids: CAITRDSNQPQHF.

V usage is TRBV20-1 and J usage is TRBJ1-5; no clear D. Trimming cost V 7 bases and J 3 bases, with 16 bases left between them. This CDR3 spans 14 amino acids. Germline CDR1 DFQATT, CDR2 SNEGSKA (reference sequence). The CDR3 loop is CSGHTKGDNQPQHF. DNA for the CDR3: TGCAGTGGACACACCAAGGGTGACAATCAGCCCCAGCATTTT.

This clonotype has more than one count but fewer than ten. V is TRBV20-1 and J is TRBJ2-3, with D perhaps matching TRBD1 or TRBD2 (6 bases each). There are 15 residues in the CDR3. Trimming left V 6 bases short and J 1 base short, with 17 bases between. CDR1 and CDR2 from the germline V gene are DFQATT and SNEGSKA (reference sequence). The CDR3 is CSAPSPGGRTDTQYF. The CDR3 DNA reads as TGCAGTGCCCCAAGTCCCGGGGGCCGCACAGATACGCAGTATTTT.

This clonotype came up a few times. The CDR3 spells CASSLGGASSGANVLTF. CDR3 sequence (DNA): TGTGCCAGCAGTCTCGGAGGGGCCAGCTCTGGGGCCAACGTCCTGACTTTC. The J gene is TRBJ2-6, the V gene TRBV7-9; D might be TRBD2 (6 bases). Germline loops: CDR1 SEHNR, CDR2 FQNEAQ (reference sequence). Trimming left V 6 bases short and J 0 bases short, with 15 bases between. The CDR3 runs 17 residues.

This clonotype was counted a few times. Here the CDR3 reads CASSLADRRNEKLFF. For the CDR3, the DNA is TGTGCCAGCAGTTTAGCGGACAGGCGTAATGAAAAACTGTTTTTT. The chain carries TRBV28 and TRBJ1-4; 7 bases map to TRBD1. This CDR3 spans 15 amino acids. V lost 2 bases to trimming and J lost 4 bases; unmatched junction nucleotides: 4. The germline V gene has CDR1 MDHEN and CDR2 SYDVKM.

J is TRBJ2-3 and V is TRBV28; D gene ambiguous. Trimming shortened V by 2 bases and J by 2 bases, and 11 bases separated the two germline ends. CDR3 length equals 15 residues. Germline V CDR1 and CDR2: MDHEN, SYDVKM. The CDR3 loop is CASSLRRQTTDTQYF. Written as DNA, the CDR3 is TGTGCCAGCAGTTTACGTCGGCAAACCACAGATACGCAGTATTTT.

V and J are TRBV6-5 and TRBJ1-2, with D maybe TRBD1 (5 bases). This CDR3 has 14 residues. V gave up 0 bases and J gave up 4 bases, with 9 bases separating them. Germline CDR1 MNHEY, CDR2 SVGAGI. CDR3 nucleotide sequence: TGTGCCAGCAGTTACTCGACAGCCCTCTATGGCTACACCTTC. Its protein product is CASSYSTALYGYTF.

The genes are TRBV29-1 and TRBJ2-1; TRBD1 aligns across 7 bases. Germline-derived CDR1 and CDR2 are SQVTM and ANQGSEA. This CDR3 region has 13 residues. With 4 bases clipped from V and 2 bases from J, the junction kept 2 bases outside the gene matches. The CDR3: CSVAGGPYNEQFF. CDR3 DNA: TGCAGCGTTGCAGGGGGACCCTACAATGAGCAGTTCTTC.

The CDR3 region has the DNA TGCGCCAGCAGCTGGGGACAAGGGGGCTCTCCTGGCTACACCTTC. Amino acids: CASSWGQGGSPGYTF. The rearrangement joins TRBV5-1 to TRBJ1-2; 7 bases map to TRBD1. Germline CDR1 reads SGHRS; CDR2 reads YFSETQ. The CDR3 consists of 15 residues. With 3 bases clipped from V and 7 bases from J, the junction kept 12 bases outside the gene matches.

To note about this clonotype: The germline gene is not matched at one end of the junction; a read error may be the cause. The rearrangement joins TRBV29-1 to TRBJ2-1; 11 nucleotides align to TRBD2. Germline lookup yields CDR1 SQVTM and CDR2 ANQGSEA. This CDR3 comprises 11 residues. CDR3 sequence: CSDRLAGTPQF. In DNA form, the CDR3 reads TGCAGCGACAGACTAGCGGGAACCCCCCAGTTC.

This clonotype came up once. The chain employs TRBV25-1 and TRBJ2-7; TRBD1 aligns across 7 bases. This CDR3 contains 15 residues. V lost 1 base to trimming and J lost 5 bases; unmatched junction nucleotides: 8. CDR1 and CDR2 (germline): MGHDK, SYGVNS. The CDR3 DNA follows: TGTGCCAGCAGTGAATCGGGCAGGGGGACGGACGAGCAGTACTTC. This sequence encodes CASSESGRGTDEQYF.

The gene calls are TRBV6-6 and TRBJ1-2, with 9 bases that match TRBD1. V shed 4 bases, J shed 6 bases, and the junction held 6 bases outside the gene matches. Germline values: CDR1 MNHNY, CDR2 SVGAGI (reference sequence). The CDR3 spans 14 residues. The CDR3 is CASSFTGGADGYTF. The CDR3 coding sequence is TGTGCCAGCAGTTTTACAGGGGGCGCCGATGGCTACACCTTC.

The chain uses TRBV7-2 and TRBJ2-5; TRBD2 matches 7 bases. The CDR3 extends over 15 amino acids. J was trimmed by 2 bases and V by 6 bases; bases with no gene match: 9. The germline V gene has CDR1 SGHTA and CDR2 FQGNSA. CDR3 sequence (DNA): TGTGCCAGCAGTACTTCTCTAGCGGTTCAAGAGACCCAGTACTTC. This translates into CASSTSLAVQETQYF.

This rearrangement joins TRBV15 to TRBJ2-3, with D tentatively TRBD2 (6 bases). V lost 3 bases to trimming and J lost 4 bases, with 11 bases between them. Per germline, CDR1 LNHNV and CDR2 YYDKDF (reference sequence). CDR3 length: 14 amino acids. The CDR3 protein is CATSSRAGSDTQYF. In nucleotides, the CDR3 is TGTGCCACCAGCAGCAGGGCGGGGTCAGATACGCAGTATTTT.

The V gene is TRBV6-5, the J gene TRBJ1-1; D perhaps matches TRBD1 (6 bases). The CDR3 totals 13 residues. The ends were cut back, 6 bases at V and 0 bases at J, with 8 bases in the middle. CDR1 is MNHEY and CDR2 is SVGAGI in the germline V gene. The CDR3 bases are TGTGCCAGCAGCGGACAGTTGAACACTGAAGCTTTCTTT. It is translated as CASSGQLNTEAFF.

As DNA, the CDR3 is TGTGCCAGCAGCTTTAATCCGGCGGGACAGTATAATTCACCCCTCCACTTT. Residues: CASSFNPAGQYNSPLHF. The chain has TRBV7-2 and TRBJ1-6; 7 nucleotides match TRBD1. The V and J ends lost 3 bases and 4 bases, in that order; junction bases with no gene match: 9. The CDR3 length is 17 residues. Germline assignment: CDR1 SGHTA and CDR2 FQGNSA.

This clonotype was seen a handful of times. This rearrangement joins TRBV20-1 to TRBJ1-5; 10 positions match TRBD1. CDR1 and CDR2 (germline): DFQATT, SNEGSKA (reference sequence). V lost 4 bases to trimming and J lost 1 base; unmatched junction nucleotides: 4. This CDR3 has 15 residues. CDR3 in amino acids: CSAKPTGGSNQPQHF. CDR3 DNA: TGCAGTGCTAAGCCGACAGGGGGCAGCAATCAGCCCCAGCATTTT.

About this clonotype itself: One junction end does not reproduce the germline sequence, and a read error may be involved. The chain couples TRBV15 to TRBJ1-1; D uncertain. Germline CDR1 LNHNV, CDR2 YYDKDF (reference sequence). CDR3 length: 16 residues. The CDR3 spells CATSREEDDPGTVAFF. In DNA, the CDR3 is TGTGCCACCAGCAGAGAGGAGGACGACCCAGGCACTGTAGCTTTCTTT.

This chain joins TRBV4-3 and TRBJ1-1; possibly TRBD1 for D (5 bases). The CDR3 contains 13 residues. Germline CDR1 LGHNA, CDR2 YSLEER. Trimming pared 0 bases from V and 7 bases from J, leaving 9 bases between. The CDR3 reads CASSQDWGDEAFF. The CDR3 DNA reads TGCGCCAGCAGCCAAGATTGGGGCGATGAAGCTTTCTTT.

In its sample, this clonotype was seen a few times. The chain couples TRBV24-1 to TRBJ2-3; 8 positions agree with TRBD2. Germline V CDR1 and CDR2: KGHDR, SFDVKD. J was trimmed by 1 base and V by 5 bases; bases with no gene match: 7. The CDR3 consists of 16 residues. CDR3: CATSARRRGGTDTQYF. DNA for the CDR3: TGTGCCACCAGTGCGAGACGGCGGGGGGGCACAGATACGCAGTATTTT.